This T cell receptor beta chain was profiled in a study of vaccination effects on CD4 cells after COVID-19. Whole-study context: ViraFEST used viral peptide pools to expand antigen-specific CD4+ T cells before sequencing.

For this clone: No antigen is known for it.

Culturing for 9 to 10 days preceded CD4+ T cell isolation. The germline V and J ends were trimmed by 6 bases and 3 bases, with 9 bases remaining between them. The CDR3 has 12 amino acids. Clones were sequenced by immunoSEQ multiplex PCR, and TCRdb holds only the in-frame ones, with some missing. The repertoire holds under 50,000 clones, with around 70% as singletons. Findings and caveats of the study: Infection-derived and vaccine-derived clones contracted markedly late after vaccination.

This TCR derives from a human donor who had a prior SARS-CoV-2 infection. The chain carries TRBV12-3 or TRBV12-4 and TRBJ2-7, with D unresolved. The source was CD4+ T cells from PBMCs cultured without peptide, collected before COVID-19 vaccination. CDR3 region: CASSFRLYEQYF. The CDR3, as DNA: TGTGCCAGCAGCTTCAGACTCTACGAGCAGTACTTC.